The 3 T cell receptor beta chains presented below share a single source sample, sequenced in a study of blood T cell repertoires in COVID-19. The protocol was immunoSEQ multiplex PCR, while the TCRdb copy is restricted to in-frame clones and leaves out a portion. The sample lists about 300,000 clones; 87% were seen once. Sequencing was carried out using peripheral blood. The receptors shown here come from a woman aged 35 to 49 who had recovered from COVID-19.

This chain joins TRBV5-8 and TRBJ1-1; D gene ambiguous. The CDR3 runs to 16 residues. Germline loops: CDR1 SGHTS, CDR2 YDEGEE. Trimming stripped 4 bases from V and 1 base from J, with 17 bases between. The CDR3 nucleotides are TGTGCCAGCAGCCCATGGTTGGGTGGAGCGAACACTGAAGCTTTCTTT. Translated: CASSPWLGGANTEAFF. The full variable domain, completed using reference TRBV5-8 and TRBJ1-1, is EAGVTQSPTHLIKTRGQQATLRCSPISGHTSVYWYQQALGLGLQFLLWYDEGEERNRGNFPPRFSGRQFPNYSSELNVNALELEDSALYLCASSPWLGGANTEAFFGQGTRLTVV.

The J gene is TRBJ1-6, the V gene TRBV13; 8 bases match TRBD1. V dropped 1 base and J dropped 8; count of bases not matched to a gene: 4. This CDR3 comprises 15 residues. Looked up from germline, CDR1 is PRHDT and CDR2 is FYEKMQ (reference sequence). This CDR3 reads CASSLVGTGDSPLHF. As DNA, the CDR3 is TGTGCCAGCAGCTTAGTAGGGACAGGAGATTCACCCCTCCACTTT.

CDR3 bases: TGCGCCAGCAGCCCACCTGGACAGGGGTATGGCTACACCTTC. Translation: CASSPPGQGYGYTF. This chain joins TRBV4-1 and TRBJ1-2, with 9 bases fitting TRBD1. V lost 4 bases to trimming and J lost 5 bases; unmatched junction nucleotides: 5. This CDR3 comprises 14 residues. Germline loops: CDR1 MGHRA, CDR2 YSYEKL.